The 16 T cell receptor beta chains given below trace back to one sample, sequenced in a study of cytomegalovirus exposure and HLA in healthy donors. With 60 Vbeta and 13 Jbeta primers, the PCR was carried out. Repertoires were generated with immunoSEQ multiplex PCR, while TCRdb's copy carries only in-frame clones and drops some. The sample has about 41,000 clones, over 75% seen once. Input material: PBMCs. The receptors come from a man aged 50 to 59 in good health and CMV-seronegative.

The chain employs TRBV5-1 and TRBJ1-3; TRBD1 matches 7 bases. This CDR3 is built from 14 residues. CDR1 is SGHRS, CDR2 YFSETQ, per germline. With V trimmed by 4 bases and J by 2 bases, 3 bases remained unmatched. The CDR3: CASSPQGAGNTIYF. Written as DNA, the CDR3 is TGCGCCAGCAGCCCCCAGGGGGCTGGAAACACCATATATTTT.

The rearrangement links TRBV5-1 to TRBJ1-4, with unresolved D. Per the germline V gene, CDR1 is SGHRS and CDR2 is YFSETQ. The CDR3 is 13 residues long. Trimming stripped 4 bases from V and 7 bases from J, with 11 bases between. The CDR3 here is CASSDTYTEKLFF. The CDR3 coding sequence is TGCGCCAGCAGCGATACTTATACTGAAAAACTGTTTTTT.

This clone has only one observation. V usage is TRBV6-1 and J usage is TRBJ1-1; D is ambiguous. In germline, CDR1 is MNHNS, CDR2 SASEGT. Trimming removed 2 bases from V and 2 bases from J, with 12 bases in between. This CDR3 spans 15 amino acids. CDR3 residues: CASSEWSGKNTEAFF. In DNA, the CDR3 is TGTGCCAGCAGTGAATGGTCAGGCAAAAACACTGAAGCTTTCTTT.

The chain couples TRBV9 to TRBJ2-3, with 12 bases identical to TRBD1. V lost 0 bases to trimming and J lost 7 bases; unmatched junction nucleotides: 9. From germline, CDR1 is SGDLS and CDR2 YYNGEE. The CDR3 covers 17 residues. The CDR3 coding sequence is TGTGCCAGCAGCGTAGGCGGGGGGACAGGGGGCCGGTATACGCAGTATTTT. This translates into CASSVGGGTGGRYTQYF.

The rearrangement links TRBV28 to TRBJ2-1, with a possible D match to TRBD2 (5 bases). Germline CDR1 reads MDHEN; CDR2 reads SYDVKM. The CDR3 spans 14 residues. Trimming took off 7 bases at V and 5 bases at J, with 15 bases between the two ends. The CDR3 protein is CASTSMSGNNEQFF. Here the CDR3 DNA reads TGTGCCAGCACCTCCATGAGCGGTAACAATGAGCAGTTCTTC.

The chain uses TRBV7-9 and TRBJ1-2; D is undetermined. The CDR3 spans 13 residues. V lost 1 base and J lost 4, with 7 bases in between. Per the germline V gene, CDR1 is SEHNR and CDR2 is FQNEAQ (reference sequence). CDR3 in amino acids: CASSLGLSYGYTF. The CDR3, as DNA: TGTGCCAGCAGCTTAGGTCTGAGCTATGGCTACACCTTC.

The rearrangement links TRBV6-5 to TRBJ2-1; D ambiguous. This CDR3 spans 14 amino acids. Per the germline V gene, CDR1 is MNHEY and CDR2 is SVGAGI. V was pared by 0 bases and J by 6 bases, with 9 bases between. The CDR3 coding sequence is TGTGCCAGCAGTTACTCGGCAGAACGCAATGAGCAGTTCTTC. Amino acid sequence: CASSYSAERNEQFF.

The genes are TRBV7-2 and TRBJ1-5; 9 bases are shared with TRBD1. CDR3 size: 15 residues. V was clipped by 2 bases and J by 2 bases; unmatched bases: 1. The germline gives CDR1 SGHTA, CDR2 FQGNSA. The CDR3 is CASSLRTGGNQPQHF. CDR3 DNA: TGTGCCAGCAGCTTAAGGACAGGGGGCAATCAGCCCCAGCATTTT. The full variable domain, rest sourced from reference TRBV7-2 and TRBJ1-5, is GAGVSQSPSNKVTEKGKDVELRCDPISGHTALYWYRQSLGQGLEFLIYFQGNSAPDKSGLPSDRFSAERTGGSVSTLTIQRTQQEDSAVYLCASSLRTGGNQPQHFGDGTRLSIL.

The chain links TRBV7-2 to TRBJ1-5; TRBD1 matches at 9 bases. Germline V lookup: CDR1 SGHTA, CDR2 FQGNSA. This CDR3 is 17 amino acids long. V gave up 5 bases and J gave up 1 base; unmatched junction bases: 9. This CDR3 reads CASSAGQGSVSNQPQHF. Here the CDR3 DNA reads TGTGCCAGCAGCGCCGGACAGGGGAGCGTGAGCAATCAGCCCCAGCATTTT.

As to this clone: Different DNA sequences within this sample yield the same CDR3. The CDR3 DNA follows: TGTGCCAGCAGCGTAGGGGGGACAGGGGGCAATGAGCAGTTCTTC. Protein sequence: CASSVGGTGGNEQFF. J is TRBJ2-1 and V is TRBV9, with 11 bases identical to TRBD1. The V gene end was trimmed by 0 bases and the J gene end by 6 bases; junction bases not matched to a gene: 2. The germline CDR1 and CDR2 sequences are SGDLS and YYNGEE. The CDR3 totals 15 residues.

The CDR3 nucleotides are TGTGCCAGCAGCTTCCGACTAGCGGGAGGGAGAGCCAAAAACATTCAGTACTTC. It specifies CASSFRLAGGRAKNIQYF. The chain uses TRBV5-4 and TRBJ2-4, with 14 bases fitting TRBD2. V was pared by 2 bases and J by 0 bases, with 4 bases of the junction left unmatched. Germline V lookup: CDR1 SGHNT, CDR2 YYREEE (reference sequence). This CDR3 has 18 residues. Full variable domain (rest looked up from reference TRBV5-4 and TRBJ2-4): ETGVTQSPTHLIKTRGQQVTLRCSSQSGHNTVSWYQQALGQGPQFIFQYYREEENGRGNFPPRFSGLQFPNYSSELNVNALELDDSALYLCASSFRLAGGRAKNIQYFGAGTRLSVL.

This clone was seen a handful of times. The gene calls are TRBV18 and TRBJ2-6; TRBD1 matches at 9 bases. The CDR3 covers 18 residues. V shed 6 bases, J shed 2 bases, and the junction held 11 bases outside the gene matches. CDR1 KGHSH and CDR2 LQKENI come from the germline V gene. For the CDR3, the DNA is TGTGCCAGCTCTCCGCGGGACAGGGTGGGCACTGGGGCCAACGTCCTGACTTTC. Its translation: CASSPRDRVGTGANVLTF.

This chain links TRBV4-2 with TRBJ1-5; unclear D gene. Germline CDR1 and CDR2: LGHNA and YNFKEQ. This CDR3 is 13 amino acids long. Trimming left V 1 base short and J 12 bases short, with 13 bases between. As DNA, the CDR3 is TGTGCCAGCAGCCAAGTGCCCACTAAATACCAGCATTTT. This translates into CASSQVPTKYQHF.

The rearrangement joins TRBV6-5 to TRBJ1-1; perhaps TRBD1 as D (5 bases). There are 16 residues in the CDR3. Deletions cut 4 bases from V and 1 base from J, with 16 bases between. The germline CDR1 and CDR2 sequences are MNHEY and SVGAGI. CDR3 residues: CASSFTSQAPNTEAFF. For the CDR3, the DNA is TGTGCCAGCAGTTTTACCTCACAGGCCCCGAACACTGAAGCTTTCTTT.

The table lists this clone with a few counts. The chain joins TRBV10-3 to TRBJ1-1, with 7 bases matching TRBD1. This CDR3 contains 15 residues. Germline V lookup: CDR1 ENHRY, CDR2 SYGVKD. V trimming: 3 bases; J trimming: 3 bases; junction bases outside the gene matches: 7. CDR3: CAISDRGGAYTEAFF. DNA of the CDR3: TGTGCCATCAGTGATCGAGGGGGCGCGTACACTGAAGCTTTCTTT.

The V call is TRBV6-1, the J call TRBJ1-5; TRBD1 is a possible D gene (5 bases). Germline assignment: CDR1 MNHNS and CDR2 SASEGT. This CDR3 has 15 amino acids. V lost 2 bases and J lost 7, with 15 bases in between. The CDR3, as DNA: TGTGCCAGCAGTGAATCGGGGCCCGCGGGGCAGCCCCAGCATTTT. It translates to CASSESGPAGQPQHF.